A selection of T cell receptor beta chains follows, all from one sample in a study of shared clonotypes between healthy human individuals. Sequenced by immunoSEQ multiplex PCR; TCRdb stores in-frame clones only, minus some. The data show more than 2,000,000 clones, with 85% to 95% seen just once and roughly 0.15% held by the top ten. The specimen was naive CD4+ T cells sorted from blood. These receptors all come from a man between 18 and 35 years old in good health. Each CDR3 is given with its conserved first and last residue. D genes are given only for firm matches. Not all rows give a size; the values are once, few, many and, for expanded clones, a class.

J gene,clone size,V gene,D gene,CDR3 protein,CDR3 DNA
TRBJ1-1,NA,TRBV6-1,NA,CASSERVWNTEAFF,TGTGCCAGCAGTGAAAGGGTTTGGAACACTGAAGCTTTCTTT
TRBJ2-2,NA,TRBV5-1,NA,CASSFGNTGELFF,TGCGCCAGCAGCTTCGGGAACACCGGGGAGCTGTTTTTT
TRBJ2-7,NA,TRBV5-3,NA,CARVIHRGNHYEQYF,TGTGCCAGAGTCATCCACCGGGGGAATCACTACGAGCAGTACTTC
TRBJ1-3,NA,TRBV30,NA,CAWRIASGNTIYF,TGTGCCTGGAGGATAGCCTCTGGAAACACCATATATTTT
TRBJ2-1,NA,TRBV10-2,TRBD2,CASSESPSGTSSYNEQFF,TGCGCCAGCAGTGAGTCGCCCTCCGGGACTAGCTCCTACAATGAGCAGTTCTTC
TRBJ1-1,NA,TRBV5-1,NA,CASSATGMNTEAFF,TGCGCCAGCAGCGCCACAGGGATGAACACTGAAGCTTTCTTT
TRBJ2-7,NA,TRBV4-3,TRBD1,CASSQGPGGSNEQYF,TGCGCCAGCAGCCAAGGCCCAGGGGGCTCTAACGAGCAGTACTTC
TRBJ2-3,NA,TRBV6-4,TRBD2,CASSDGRETDTQYF,TGTGCCAGCAGTGACGGGAGGGAGACAGATACGCAGTATTTT
TRBJ1-3,NA,TRBV2,NA,CASSAGTASGNTIYF,TGTGCCAGCAGCGCAGGGACGGCCTCTGGAAACACCATATATTTT
TRBJ2-1,NA,TRBV10-1,NA,CASSEGLYNEQFF,TGCGCCAGCAGTGAGGGACTTTACAATGAGCAGTTCTTC
TRBJ2-7,NA,TRBV28,NA,CASKSDRPFEQYF,TGTGCCAGCAAATCTGACAGGCCCTTCGAGCAGTACTTC
TRBJ2-1,once,TRBV5-5,NA,CASSQKLALFF,TGTGCCAGCAGCCAGAAGTTAGCTTTGTTCTTC
TRBJ1-1,NA,TRBV18,NA,CASSPNSNTEAFF,TGTGCCAGCTCACCGAACAGTAACACTGAAGCTTTCTTT
TRBJ2-7,NA,TRBV6-5,NA,CASSYGASSYEQYF,TGTGCCAGCAGTTACGGGGCTAGCTCTTACGAGCAGTACTTC
TRBJ2-3,NA,TRBV29-1,NA,CSVGDNTDTQYF,TGCAGCGTGGGGGACAACACAGATACGCAGTATTTT
TRBJ1-1,once,TRBV20-1,NA,CSVPEAFF,TGCAGTGTCCCTGAAGCTTTCTTT
TRBJ1-3,NA,TRBV19,NA,CASSATAGNTIYF,TGTGCCAGTAGCGCGACAGCTGGAAACACCATATATTTT
TRBJ2-7,NA,TRBV7-2,TRBD1,CASSLRTGDEQYF,TGTGCCAGCAGCTTAAGGACAGGGGACGAGCAGTACTTC
TRBJ1-4,NA,TRBV10-2,TRBD1,CASSDNDRVESSELFF,TGCGCCAGCAGCGATAATGACAGGGTGGAGAGTTCAGAACTGTTTTTT
TRBJ1-1,NA,TRBV9,NA,CASSVDGVSTEAFF,TGTGCCAGCAGCGTAGATGGGGTTTCCACTGAAGCTTTCTTT
TRBJ2-7,NA,TRBV19,TRBD1,CASADRTDSYEQYF,TGTGCCAGCGCGGACAGGACTGATTCCTACGAGCAGTACTTC
TRBJ2-1,once,TRBV29-1,NA,CSVEDLGGGEQFF,TGCAGCGTTGAAGATCTCGGGGGCGGTGAGCAGTTCTTC
TRBJ2-5,few,TRBV30,NA,CARSHTAQETQYF,TGTGCCCGGTCTCATACGGCCCAAGAGACCCAGTACTTC
TRBJ2-7,NA,TRBV7-2,NA,CASSWDYEQYF,TGTGCCAGCAGCTGGGACTACGAGCAGTACTTC
TRBJ2-7,NA,TRBV15,TRBD1,CATSRDRGSEQYF,TGTGCCACCAGCCGGGACAGGGGGTCCGAGCAGTACTTC
TRBJ2-7,NA,TRBV6-4,TRBD1,CASRGDRGTVKLFYEQYF,TGTGCCAGCAGGGGGGACAGGGGTACAGTTAAGCTTTTCTACGAGCAGTACTTC
TRBJ2-5,NA,TRBV18,TRBD1,CASSLGRQGQETQYF,TGTGCCAGCTCTCTTGGGAGACAGGGGCAAGAGACCCAGTACTTC
TRBJ1-5,NA,TRBV6-1,TRBD1,CASGQGHGSNQPQHF,TGTGCCAGCGGACAGGGTCATGGTAGCAATCAGCCCCAGCATTTT
TRBJ1-1,NA,TRBV19,TRBD1,CASSRGPGQVRSNTEAFF,TGTGCCAGTAGCCGCGGACCGGGACAGGTCCGCAGTAACACTGAAGCTTTCTTT
TRBJ2-7,few,TRBV7-3,NA,CASSLTGTTGGGEQYF,TGTGCCAGCAGCTTAACCGGGACAACGGGGGGAGGAGAGCAGTACTTC
TRBJ2-3,NA,TRBV10-3,TRBD2,CAIRGGSPTDTQYF,TGTGCCATCAGGGGGGGGTCTCCCACAGATACGCAGTATTTT
TRBJ1-3,NA,TRBV30,NA,CAWGSGNTIYF,TGTGCCTGGGGCTCTGGAAACACCATATATTTT
TRBJ2-7,NA,TRBV5-1,NA,CASSLGAFSSYEQYF,TGCGCCAGCAGCTTGGGGGCATTTAGCTCCTACGAGCAGTACTTC
TRBJ1-4,NA,TRBV19,NA,CASSTRKAGIATNEKLFF,TGTGCCAGTAGTACGAGAAAAGCGGGGATAGCAACTAATGAAAAACTGTTTTTT
TRBJ2-2,once,TRBV5-1,NA,CASSYGNQFNTGELFF,TGCGCCAGCAGCTATGGGAACCAGTTTAACACCGGGGAGCTGTTTTTT
TRBJ2-7,NA,TRBV15,TRBD1,CATSIHRGNYEQYF,TGTGCCACCAGCATCCACAGGGGGAACTACGAGCAGTACTTC
TRBJ2-7,NA,TRBV7-9,TRBD1,CASSWGQGSYEQYF,TGTGCCAGCAGCTGGGGACAGGGTTCCTACGAGCAGTACTTC
TRBJ1-4,NA,TRBV6-5,TRBD1,CASRTGGSTNEKLFF,TGTGCCAGTCGGACAGGGGGTTCAACTAATGAAAAACTGTTTTTT
TRBJ1-1,NA,TRBV4-3,NA,CASKGRGHTEAFF,TGCGCCAGCAAGGGCCGGGGCCACACTGAAGCTTTCTTT
TRBJ2-7,NA,TRBV6-1,TRBD2,CASSLSGGFDEQYF,TGTGCCAGCAGCCTCAGCGGGGGGTTCGACGAGCAGTACTTC
TRBJ2-7,NA,TRBV19,TRBD1,CASSIGDRSSYEQYF,TGTGCCAGTAGTATAGGGGACAGAAGCTCCTACGAGCAGTACTTC
TRBJ1-4,once,TRBV6-1,NA,CASSEGGRLNEKLFF,TGTGCCAGCAGTGAAGGAGGACGGCTTAATGAAAAACTGTTTTTT
TRBJ1-3,NA,TRBV19,TRBD1,CASSLTGTAGNTIYF,TGTGCCAGTAGTCTCACCGGGACAGCTGGAAACACCATATATTTT
TRBJ2-3,NA,TRBV15,TRBD2,CATSRVRAGGTPSRADTQYF,TGTGCCACCAGCAGAGTCCGAGCGGGAGGAACCCCGAGCAGGGCAGATACGCAGTATTTT
TRBJ1-5,NA,TRBV11-2,NA,CASSLVGGTQPQHF,TGTGCCAGCAGCTTAGTGGGGGGCACTCAGCCCCAGCATTTT
TRBJ2-3,once,TRBV2,NA,CASSRDRTTDTQYF,TGTGCCAGCAGTAGGGACCGAACCACAGATACGCAGTATTTT
TRBJ1-1,NA,TRBV23-1,NA,CASSHKPDIPNTEAFF,TGCGCCAGCAGTCATAAACCGGACATACCGAACACTGAAGCTTTCTTT
TRBJ1-2,once,TRBV28,NA,CASSSPGLHFYGYTF,TGTGCCAGCAGTTCTCCGGGCCTCCACTTCTATGGCTACACCTTC
TRBJ2-6,NA,TRBV30,NA,CAWIPSGWSGANVLTF,TGTGCCTGGATACCATCTGGTTGGTCTGGGGCCAACGTCCTGACTTTC
TRBJ1-5,NA,TRBV14,NA,CASSPGTTMNQPQHF,TGTGCCAGCAGCCCAGGGACAACTATGAATCAGCCCCAGCATTTT
TRBJ2-3,NA,TRBV6-1,NA,CASSEFGRTTDTQYF,TGTGCCAGCAGTGAATTCGGACGAACGACAGATACGCAGTATTTT